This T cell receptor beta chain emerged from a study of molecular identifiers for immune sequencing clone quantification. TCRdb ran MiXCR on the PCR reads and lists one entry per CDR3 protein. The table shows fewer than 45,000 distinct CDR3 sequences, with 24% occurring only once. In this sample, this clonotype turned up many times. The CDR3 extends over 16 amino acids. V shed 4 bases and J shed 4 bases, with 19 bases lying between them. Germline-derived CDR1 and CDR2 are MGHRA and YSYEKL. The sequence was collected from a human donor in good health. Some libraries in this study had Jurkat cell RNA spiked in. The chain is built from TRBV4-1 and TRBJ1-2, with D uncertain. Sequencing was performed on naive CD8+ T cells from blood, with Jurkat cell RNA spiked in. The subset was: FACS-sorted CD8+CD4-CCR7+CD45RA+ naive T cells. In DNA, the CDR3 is TGCGCCAGCAGCCTCCAGAGCGATGGGCATTTCTATGGCTACACCTTC. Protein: CASSLQSDGHFYGYTF.